This T cell receptor (beta chain) was sequenced for a study of blood T cell repertoires in COVID-19. Study background: COVID-19 samples collected from the United States, Italy and Spain covered acute and convalescent phases. The cDNA or gDNA used as material had been derived from T cells, B-cell-depleted T cells, or PBMCs.

This clone was recorded once. Looked up from germline, CDR1 is LNHDA and CDR2 is SQIVND (reference sequence). The CDR3 extends over 14 amino acids. The V gene lost 8 bases and the J gene lost 3 bases, with 16 bases spanning the gap. In the original analysis: Amplifying reference gene primers gave estimates of nucleated cell counts. Assay used: immunoSEQ multiplex PCR; TCRdb lists only in-frame clones, some missing. Clone size and V and J calls were adopted from that table, with D and trimming inferred from the DNA. The sample comprises 350,000 to 450,000 clones, 85% to 90% of which are singletons, and under 3% rests with the top ten.

Source material: peripheral blood. The sequence was collected from a human donor in a cohort sampled during active COVID-19. V is TRBV19 and J is TRBJ1-1, with D possibly being TRBD1 (5 bases). Written as DNA, the CDR3 is TGTGCCAGTTGTAAGGGGATGGAACACACTGAAGCTTTCTTT. Its translation is CASCKGMEHTEAFF.